Each of the 11 T cell receptor beta chains below was sequenced from the same sample in a study of T cells in Graves' hyperthyroidism and ophthalmopathy. RNA transcripts served as the template for amplifying TCR beta CDR3 regions. HTBI primers were the set used in a first-round RT-PCR of the TCR CDR3. MiXCR, applied by TCRdb to the multiplex PCR reads, yields one record per CDR3 protein. The sample yields about 340,000 distinct CDR3 sequences, about 20% seen once. The sequenced material came from blood. The receptors derive from a woman in her forties or fifties with Graves' hyperthyroidism.

In the case of this clonotype: Because it lacks the conserved phenylalanine or tryptophan at the end, this CDR3 is likely a read error. This chain links TRBV19 with TRBJ1-2; D gene unclear. V was cut by 6 bases and J by 5 bases, with 4 bases left in between. The CDR3 consists of 10 residues. Per germline, CDR1 LNHDA and CDR2 SQIVND (reference sequence). This CDR3 is CASRDYGYTS. In DNA form, the CDR3 reads TGTGCCAGTAGGGATTATGGCTACACCTCC.

This clonotype occurred many times. The chain joins TRBV2 to TRBJ2-5; unclear D gene. CDR1 is SNHLY, CDR2 FYNNEI, per germline. The CDR3 consists of 14 residues. V gave up 0 bases and J gave up 4 bases, with 9 bases separating them. Here the CDR3 DNA reads TGTGCCAGCAGTGAAGCGGAAGTTTCAGAGACCCAGTACTTC. Translated, it gives CASSEAEVSETQYF.

This clonotype was observed a few times. The V and J genes are TRBV30 and TRBJ1-2; D not resolved. The V gene's germline CDR1 is GTSNPN and CDR2 SVGIG (reference sequence). The CDR3 covers 14 residues. Trimming took off 2 bases at V and 3 bases at J, with 13 bases between the two ends. The CDR3 nucleotides are TGTGCCTGGAGTCGAGGACCCGGTGACTATGGCTACACCTTC. Residues: CAWSRGPGDYGYTF.

At least ten counts were recorded for this clonotype. J is TRBJ2-5 and V is TRBV6-1; TRBD1 aligns across 9 bases. The J segment lost 5 bases and the V segment lost 5 bases, leaving 6 bases of the junction unmatched. The CDR3 has 14 residues. Germline CDR1 is MNHNS and CDR2 is SASEGT. CDR3: CASSLQGAWETQYF. CDR3 coding DNA: TGTGCCAGCAGTCTACAGGGGGCTTGGGAGACCCAGTACTTC.

This clonotype came up many times. This chain links TRBV28 with TRBJ2-1, with 9 bases lining up with TRBD2. CDR1 and CDR2 (germline): MDHEN, SYDVKM. The CDR3 totals 16 residues. V gave up 7 bases and J gave up 4 bases; unmatched junction bases: 11. The CDR3 sequence: CASTPGGAGGYNEQFF. For the CDR3, the DNA is TGTGCCAGCACCCCCGGAGGCGCGGGAGGGTACAATGAGCAGTTCTTC.

The J gene is TRBJ2-7, the V gene TRBV15; TRBD1 matches 9 bases. Germline CDR1 reads LNHNV; CDR2 reads YYDKDF (reference sequence). This CDR3 spans 14 amino acids. V gave up 8 bases and J gave up 5 bases; unmatched junction bases: 10. The CDR3 nucleotides read TGTGCCACCGCCCCCGGGACAGGGACCAACGAGCAGTACTTC. Its protein is CATAPGTGTNEQYF.

This clonotype was seen at least ten times. This chain uses TRBV6-2 or TRBV6-3 with TRBJ1-2; TRBD1 matches at 7 bases. The CDR3 sequence is 13 residues long. Looked up from germline, CDR1 is MNHEY and CDR2 is SVGEGT. Losses at the gene ends were 8 bases for V and 0 bases for J; bases not matched to a gene: 3. CDR3 nucleotide sequence: TGTGCCAGCGGGGACAGCTCTAACTATGGCTACACCTTC. Translated: CASGDSSNYGYTF.

This clonotype was detected many times. The V gene is TRBV4-1, the J gene TRBJ1-1; possibly TRBD1 for D (5 bases). The CDR3 loop spans 17 amino acids. Per germline, CDR1 MGHRA and CDR2 YSYEKL. The ends were cut back, 0 bases at V and 0 bases at J, with 14 bases in the middle. CDR3 DNA: TGCGCCAGCAGCCAAGATAGGCCGAGACAGATGAACACTGAAGCTTTCTTT. Translating it yields CASSQDRPRQMNTEAFF.

As concerns this clonotype: This may be a read error, as it is one base from a much larger clone. V usage is TRBV2 and J usage is TRBJ2-5, with TRBD1 matching 10 bases. The ends lost 10 bases at V and 4 bases at J; junction bases unmatched: 15. The CDR3 has 16 amino acids. CDR1 is SNHLY, CDR2 FYNNEI, per germline. CDR3: CANNRGQGMHGETQYF. CDR3 bases: TGTGCCAACAATAGGGGACAGGGGATGCATGGAGAGACCCAGTACTTC.

CDR3 sequence: CASSSTPSYGYTF. In DNA, the CDR3 is TGCGCCAGCAGCTCGACCCCCTCGTATGGCTACACCTTC. The chain couples TRBV5-1 to TRBJ1-2; D gene unclear. CDR1 SGHRS and CDR2 YFSETQ come from the germline V gene. The CDR3 totals 13 residues. V dropped 3 bases and J dropped 5 bases, with 11 bases sitting between them.

Only a few counts were recorded for this clonotype. The chain joins TRBV7-9 to TRBJ2-7, with D possibly matching TRBD2 (7 bases). This CDR3 is built from 14 residues. Germline V lookup: CDR1 SEHNR, CDR2 FQNEAQ (reference sequence). The V and J ends lost 5 bases and 6 bases respectively, with 17 bases between them. CDR3 loop: CASSLTGRAVEQYV. The CDR3 nucleotides are TGTGCCAGCAGCCTCACAGGGAGGGCGGTCGAGCAGTACGTC.